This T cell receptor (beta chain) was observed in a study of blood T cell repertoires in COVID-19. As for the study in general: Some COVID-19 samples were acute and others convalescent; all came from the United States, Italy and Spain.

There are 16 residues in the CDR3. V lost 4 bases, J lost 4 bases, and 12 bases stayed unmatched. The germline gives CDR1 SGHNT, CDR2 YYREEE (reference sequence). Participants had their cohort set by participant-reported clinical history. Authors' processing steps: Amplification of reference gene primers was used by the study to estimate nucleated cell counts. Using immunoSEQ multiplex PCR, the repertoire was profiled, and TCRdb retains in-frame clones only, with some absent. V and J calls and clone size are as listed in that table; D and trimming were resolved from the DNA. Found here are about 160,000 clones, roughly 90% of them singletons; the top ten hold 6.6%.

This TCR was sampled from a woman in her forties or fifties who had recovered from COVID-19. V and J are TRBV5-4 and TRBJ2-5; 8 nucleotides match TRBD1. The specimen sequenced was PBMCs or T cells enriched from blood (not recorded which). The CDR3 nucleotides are TGTGCCAGCAGCCCCCCGGGACAGGCGCGGGGAGAGACCCAGTACTTC. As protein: CASSPPGQARGETQYF.